The 12 T cell receptor beta chains reported below all come from one sample, sequenced in a study of blood T cell repertoires in COVID-19. Assay used: immunoSEQ multiplex PCR; TCRdb lists only in-frame clones, some missing. Of roughly 280,000 clones listed, 88% are singletons. The sequencing input was PBMCs or T cells enriched from blood (not recorded which). Receptor source: a woman in her forties or fifties who had recovered from COVID-19.

The CDR3 nucleotides read TGTGCTAGTGCCGGGGTCTTGGGCCTTGGAGATACGCAGTATTTT. Its protein is CASAGVLGLGDTQYF. The V and J genes are TRBV12-5 and TRBJ2-3, with D perhaps matching TRBD2 (5 bases). The V end was cut by 7 bases, the J end by 5 bases, with 19 bases between. Germline values: CDR1 LGHNT, CDR2 FRNRAP. The CDR3 is 15 residues long.

The rearrangement joins TRBV4-1 to TRBJ1-6; TRBD1 matches 8 bases. Germline trimming cut 0 bases from V and 7 bases from J; bases unmatched to any gene: 8. Germline CDR1 and CDR2: MGHRA and YSYEKL. CDR3 length: 17 residues. CDR3 nucleotide sequence: TGCGCCAGCAGCCAAGAGGTCTATAGGACAGGGAATTCACCCCTCCACTTT. Translation gives CASSQEVYRTGNSPLHF.

The rearrangement joins TRBV2 to TRBJ1-5; perhaps TRBD1 as D (5 bases). Trimming removed 1 base from V and 5 bases from J, with 9 bases in between. The CDR3 covers 14 residues. The V gene's germline CDR1 is SNHLY and CDR2 FYNNEI. This CDR3 reads CASSEGQRDQPQHF. The CDR3 DNA follows: TGTGCCAGCAGTGAAGGACAGCGAGATCAGCCCCAGCATTTT.

This clone was picked up one time. V usage is TRBV7-9 and J usage is TRBJ1-1; 11 bases map to TRBD1. The V and J ends lost 0 bases and 5 bases, in that order; junction bases with no gene match: 5. The CDR3 has 16 amino acids. Germline values: CDR1 SEHNR, CDR2 FQNEAQ (reference sequence). The CDR3 region has the DNA TGTGCCAGCAGCTTAGCATGGGGACAGGGGGGGACTGAAGCTTTCTTT. Translated: CASSLAWGQGGTEAFF.

The genes are TRBV30 and TRBJ1-2, with TRBD1 identical over 10 bases. The CDR3 runs 15 residues. Germline lookup yields CDR1 GTSNPN and CDR2 SVGIG (reference sequence). The ends lost 4 bases at V and 8 bases at J; junction bases unmatched: 13. For the CDR3, the DNA is TGTGCCTGGAACCCCCGGGACAGGGGTTGGCGGGGCTACACCTTC. Protein product: CAWNPRDRGWRGYTF.

As regards this clone: A junction boundary mismatches the germline segment, possibly from a read error. The rearrangement uses TRBV7-7 and TRBJ2-1; 10 positions agree with TRBD2. Germline CDR1 is SSHAT and CDR2 is FNYEAQ (reference sequence). This CDR3 is 15 amino acids long. The DNA for the CDR3 is TGTGCTAGCAGCTTAGGGGCTAGCGGGAGTGGTGAGCAGTTCTTC. It is translated as CASSLGASGSGEQFF.

The CDR3: CASTRRTSGQETQYF. CDR3 bases: TGTGCCAGCACCAGGCGGACTAGCGGCCAAGAGACCCAGTACTTC. This chain uses TRBV3-1 (or the pseudogene TRBV3-2) with TRBJ2-5; TRBD2 agrees at 10 bases. From germline, CDR1 is LGHDT and CDR2 YNNKEL (reference sequence). V shed 7 bases and J 1 base; nucleotides not matched to a gene: 6. This CDR3 has 15 residues.

The rearrangement joins TRBV29-1 to TRBJ1-6, with TRBD1 matching 10 bases. Germline CDR1 and CDR2: SQVTM and ANQGSEA. The length of the CDR3 is 13 residues. V shed 7 bases, J shed 10 bases, and the junction held 7 bases outside the gene matches. The CDR3 nucleotides read TGCAGCGCCCAGACAGGGGGCGGATCACCCCTCCACTTT. Translation gives CSAQTGGGSPLHF.

The chain combines TRBV4-3 with TRBJ1-6; no clear D gene. The CDR3 is 16 residues long. Trimming removed 1 base from V and 7 bases from J, with 14 bases in between. Per germline, CDR1 LGHNA and CDR2 YSLEER. The CDR3 region is CASSQALVGTNSPLHF. The CDR3 region has the DNA TGCGCCAGCAGCCAAGCTCTAGTAGGCACGAATTCACCCCTCCACTTT.

This chain joins TRBV7-3 and TRBJ2-3, with D perhaps TRBD1 (6 bases). V was clipped by 6 bases and J by 2 bases, with 15 bases between them. The germline V gene encodes CDR1 SGHTA and CDR2 FQGTGA. This CDR3 is 15 amino acids long. The CDR3 nucleotides are TGTGCCAGCAGTCCCTCCCGGGACACCACAGATACGCAGTATTTT. Translation: CASSPSRDTTDTQYF.

CDR3 bases: TGCGCCAGCAGCCAAACTACAGGGTCTGGAAACACCATATATTTT. Its protein product is CASSQTTGSGNTIYF. The V and J genes are TRBV4-3 and TRBJ1-3, with D possibly matching TRBD1 (6 bases). Trimming pared 2 bases from V and 1 base from J, leaving 9 bases between. The CDR3 covers 15 residues. Germline V gene sequence: CDR1 LGHNA, CDR2 YSLEER.

The gene calls are TRBV27 and TRBJ2-7, with TRBD2 matching over 8 bases. V shed 8 bases and J 2 bases; nucleotides not matched to a gene: 8. The CDR3 loop spans 14 amino acids. CDR1 MNHEY and CDR2 SMNVEV come from the germline V gene (reference sequence). The CDR3 DNA reads TGTGCCAGCGGGTATAGCGGGACACCCTACGAGCAGTACTTC. Protein product: CASGYSGTPYEQYF.